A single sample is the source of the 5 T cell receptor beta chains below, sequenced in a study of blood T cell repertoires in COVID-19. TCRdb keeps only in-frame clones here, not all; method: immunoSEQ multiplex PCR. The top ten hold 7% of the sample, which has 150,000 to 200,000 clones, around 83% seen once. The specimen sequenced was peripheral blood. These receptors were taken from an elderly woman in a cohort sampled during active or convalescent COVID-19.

Here the CDR3 DNA reads TGCGCCAGCAGCCAAGAGGTAGGGGTGATGGGGCCCCAGCATTTT. Translation gives CASSQEVGVMGPQHF. The chain couples TRBV4-1 to TRBJ1-5; the D gene is possibly TRBD1 (5 bases). Germline V CDR1 and CDR2: MGHRA, YSYEKL. The CDR3 runs to 15 residues. Trimming removed 0 bases at V and 9 bases at J, with 15 bases between.

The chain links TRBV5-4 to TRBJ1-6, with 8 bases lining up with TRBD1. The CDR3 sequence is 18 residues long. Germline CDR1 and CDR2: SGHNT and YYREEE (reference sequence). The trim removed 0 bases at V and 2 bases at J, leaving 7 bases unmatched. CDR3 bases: TGTGCCAGCAGCTTGGCGCGGACAGGGTTAACCTATAATTCACCCCTCCACTTT. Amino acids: CASSLARTGLTYNSPLHF.

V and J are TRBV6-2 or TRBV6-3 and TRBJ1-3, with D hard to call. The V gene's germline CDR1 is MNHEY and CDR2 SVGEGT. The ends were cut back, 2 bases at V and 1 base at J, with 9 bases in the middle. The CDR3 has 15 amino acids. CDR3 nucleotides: TGTGCCAGCAGTTACGGCAGGCATTCTGGAAACACCATATATTTT. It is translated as CASSYGRHSGNTIYF.

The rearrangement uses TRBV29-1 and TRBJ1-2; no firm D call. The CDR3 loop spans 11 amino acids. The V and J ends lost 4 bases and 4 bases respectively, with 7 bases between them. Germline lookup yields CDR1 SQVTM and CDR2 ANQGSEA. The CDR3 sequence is CSVVFLYGYTF. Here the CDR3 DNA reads TGCAGCGTTGTATTTCTCTATGGCTACACCTTC.

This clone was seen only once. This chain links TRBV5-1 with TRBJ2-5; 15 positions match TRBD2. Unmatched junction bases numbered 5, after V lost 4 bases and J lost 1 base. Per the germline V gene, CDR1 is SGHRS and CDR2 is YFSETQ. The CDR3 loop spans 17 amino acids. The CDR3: CASSPGLAGGPQETQYF. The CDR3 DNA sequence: TGCGCCAGCAGCCCGGGACTAGCGGGAGGACCCCAAGAGACCCAGTACTTC. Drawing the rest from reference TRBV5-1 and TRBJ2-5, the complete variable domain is KAGVTQTPRYLIKTRGQQVTLSCSPISGHRSVSWYQQTPGQGLQFLFEYFSETQRNKGNFPGRFSGRQFSNSRSEMNVSTLELGDSALYLCASSPGLAGGPQETQYFGPGTRLLVL.